Listed below are T cell receptor beta chains from one sample, sequenced in a study of blood T cells in healthy people across ages. TCRdb analysed the 5' RACE reads with MiXCR anew, one entry per CDR3 protein. The sample has about 1.8 million distinct CDR3 sequences, 49% seen once. The specimen was blood. These receptors originate from a woman aged 40 to 50 in good health. The CDR3 runs from the conserved cysteine through the conserved F or W.

j_gene: TRBJ1-2
len: 15
v_gene: TRBV12-3/TRBV12-4
CDR3aa: CASCFRGQGKYGYTF

j_gene: TRBJ1-5
len: 13
v_gene: TRBV2
CDR3aa: CASSTRINQPQHF

j_gene: TRBJ2-3
len: 18
v_gene: TRBV4-3
CDR3aa: CASSPTTSGGLLVDTQYF

j_gene: TRBJ2-3
len: 15
v_gene: TRBV24-1
CDR3aa: CATSETGLGTDTQYF

j_gene: TRBJ2-6
len: 16
v_gene: TRBV20-1
CDR3aa: CSAWTAPSSGANVLTF

j_gene: TRBJ2-5
len: 15
v_gene: TRBV5-1
CDR3aa: CASSLEGREAETQYF

j_gene: TRBJ1-5
len: 16
v_gene: TRBV7-9
CDR3aa: CASSLVRGESNQPQHF

j_gene: TRBJ1-5
len: 12
v_gene: TRBV6-6
CDR3aa: CASSYLNQPQHF

j_gene: TRBJ2-1
len: 16
v_gene: TRBV4-3
CDR3aa: CASSQGPAGGWDEQFF

j_gene: TRBJ2-3
len: 15
v_gene: TRBV7-2
CDR3aa: CASSRQVVATDTQYF

j_gene: TRBJ1-2
len: 15
v_gene: TRBV27
CDR3aa: CASSFKPDGVYGYTF

j_gene: TRBJ2-7
len: 15
v_gene: TRBV2
CDR3aa: CASSDTDRGLLEQYF

j_gene: TRBJ2-7
len: 12
v_gene: TRBV2
CDR3aa: CASKGGPREQYF

j_gene: TRBJ2-7
len: 13
v_gene: TRBV28
CDR3aa: CATDRAGLYEQYF

j_gene: TRBJ2-7
len: 12
v_gene: TRBV10-2
CDR3aa: CASSGPNRVSYF

j_gene: TRBJ1-2
len: 14
v_gene: TRBV9
CDR3aa: CASSAVTGAGGYTF

j_gene: TRBJ2-5
len: 13
v_gene: TRBV10-3
CDR3aa: CAINNGVAETQYF

j_gene: TRBJ2-7
len: 10
v_gene: TRBV20-1
CDR3aa: CSARLAEQYF

j_gene: .
len: 18
v_gene: TRBV5-1
CDR3aa: CASSLGLAGGPSYNEQYF

j_gene: TRBJ1-2
len: 14
v_gene: TRBV20-1
CDR3aa: CSARADLGDYGYTF

j_gene: TRBJ2-1
len: 22
v_gene: TRBV9
CDR3aa: CASSVAPGSVSSGGPSCNEQFF

j_gene: TRBJ1-5
len: 15
v_gene: TRBV28
CDR3aa: CASSFSDRASQPQHF

j_gene: TRBJ2-5
len: 12
v_gene: TRBV29-1
CDR3aa: CSVMGRAETQYF

j_gene: TRBJ2-5
len: 14
v_gene: TRBV12-3/TRBV12-4
CDR3aa: CASSSHRAEETQYF

j_gene: TRBJ2-7
len: 15
v_gene: TRBV24-1
CDR3aa: CATSNLPRTAYEQYF

j_gene: TRBJ2-5
len: 16
v_gene: TRBV11-1
CDR3aa: CASSLRARGTQETQYF

j_gene: TRBJ2-7
len: 13
v_gene: TRBV25-1
CDR3aa: CAISGTGLYEQYF

j_gene: TRBJ2-3
len: 14
v_gene: TRBV2
CDR3aa: CVSSVASNTDTQYF

j_gene: TRBJ2-3
len: 14
v_gene: TRBV12-3/TRBV12-4
CDR3aa: CASSFGGYGDTQYF

j_gene: TRBJ2-1
len: 13
v_gene: TRBV7-2
CDR3aa: CASSSTAYNEQFF

j_gene: TRBJ1-1
len: 16
v_gene: TRBV20-1
CDR3aa: CSARRAWGDMNTEAFF

j_gene: TRBJ2-1
len: 16
v_gene: TRBV27
CDR3aa: CASSLRTGAPNNEQFF

j_gene: .
len: 15
v_gene: TRBV4-1
CDR3aa: CASSHLAGGTNEQYF

j_gene: TRBJ2-5
len: 15
v_gene: TRBV4-1
CDR3aa: CASSQVGTVQETQYF

j_gene: .
len: 15
v_gene: TRBV27
CDR3aa: CASSETSRAQETQYF

j_gene: TRBJ2-5
len: 14
v_gene: TRBV20-1
CDR3aa: CSSQRNTVGGALYF

j_gene: TRBJ2-4
len: 16
v_gene: TRBV3-1
CDR3aa: CASSPRLGNRQNIQYF

j_gene: .
len: 13
v_gene: TRBV28
CDR3aa: CASTRQGLDEQYF

j_gene: TRBJ2-3
len: 17
v_gene: TRBV3-1
CDR3aa: CASSHPGTARSPDTQYF

j_gene: TRBJ1-2
len: 14
v_gene: TRBV20-1
CDR3aa: CSARTETGTGGYTF

j_gene: .
len: 15
v_gene: TRBV5-1
CDR3aa: CASSLQLAGVETQYF

j_gene: TRBJ2-5
len: 14
v_gene: TRBV6-1
CDR3aa: CASSFRVYQETQYF

j_gene: TRBJ2-3
len: 17
v_gene: TRBV11-2
CDR3aa: CASSYSPSGSGTDTQYF

j_gene: TRBJ2-3
len: 14
v_gene: TRBV20-1
CDR3aa: CSARLRGNTDTQYF

j_gene: TRBJ2-4
len: 14
v_gene: TRBV10-1
CDR3aa: CASSETGGRNIQYF

j_gene: TRBJ2-3
len: 13
v_gene: TRBV9
CDR3aa: CASSVAAGNTQYF

j_gene: TRBJ1-2
len: 13
v_gene: TRBV20-1
CDR3aa: CSAGDGTGEGYTF

j_gene: TRBJ1-4
len: 13
v_gene: TRBV15
CDR3aa: CATSRDLGEKLFF

j_gene: TRBJ2-1
len: 17
v_gene: TRBV5-1
CDR3aa: CASSSFIDRGLYNERFF

j_gene: TRBJ1-2
len: 14
v_gene: TRBV7-2
CDR3aa: CASSLGRGAYGYTF

j_gene: TRBJ1-5
len: 16
v_gene: TRBV6-6
CDR3aa: CASSSRQGASNQPQHF

j_gene: TRBJ2-5
len: 15
v_gene: TRBV4-3
CDR3aa: CASSQSGYPQETQYF

j_gene: TRBJ1-6
len: 15
v_gene: TRBV7-3
CDR3aa: CASGLGSGFNSPLHF

j_gene: TRBJ2-7
len: 15
v_gene: TRBV18
CDR3aa: CASPPQKSKSYEQYF

j_gene: TRBJ2-5
len: 14
v_gene: TRBV7-9
CDR3aa: CASSFRDSLETQYF

j_gene: TRBJ1-2
len: 15
v_gene: TRBV12-3/TRBV12-4
CDR3aa: CASSLNPARSYGYTF

j_gene: TRBJ2-7
len: 15
v_gene: TRBV20-1
CDR3aa: CSAPRPRQASYEQYF